This entry lists 10 T cell receptor beta chains sequenced from one sample in a study of STAT5B mutations in CD4+ large granular lymphocyte leukemia. Assay used: immunoSEQ multiplex PCR; TCRdb lists only in-frame clones, some missing. The table lists around 30,000 clones, 85% of them singletons. The sample consisted of CD4+ T cells from blood buffy coats. The receptors were sampled from a human donor in good health.

This clone came up once. The rearrangement joins TRBV10-2 to TRBJ2-3, with TRBD2 identical over 7 bases. The CDR3 consists of 15 residues. V shed 4 bases and J 4 bases; nucleotides not matched to a gene: 8. In germline, CDR1 is WSHSY, CDR2 SAAADI. The CDR3 coding sequence is TGCGCCAGCAGTGTTCCTGGCGGGAGCGCAGATACGCAGTATTTT. This codes for CASSVPGGSADTQYF.

The chain combines TRBV5-3 with TRBJ1-2, with 7 nucleotides matching TRBD1. TRBV5-3 is known as an ORF, though its function is uncertain. This CDR3 comprises 15 residues. V trimming: 5 bases; J trimming: 7 bases; junction bases outside the gene matches: 14. The CDR3 region is CARRRGRGQNVGYTF. The CDR3 DNA follows: TGTGCCAGAAGGCGGGGAAGGGGGCAGAATGTTGGCTACACCTTC.

This clone has just a few counts. V and J are TRBV7-3 and TRBJ2-7; 8 positions match TRBD1. CDR3 length equals 13 residues. The trim removed 6 bases at V and 6 bases at J, leaving 7 bases unmatched. Germline values: CDR1 SGHTA, CDR2 FQGTGA. The CDR3 here is CASSPGQGSEQYF. The CDR3 bases are TGTGCCAGCAGTCCTGGACAGGGCAGCGAGCAGTACTTC.

This clone was seen a handful of times. The V and J genes are TRBV11-2 and TRBJ2-7; the D is unclear. Trimming left V 5 bases short and J 7 bases short, with 9 bases between. CDR3 length equals 11 residues. Looked up from germline, CDR1 is SGHAT and CDR2 is FQNNGV. The CDR3 reads CASSGPGEQYF. The CDR3 nucleotides are TGTGCCAGCAGCGGACCAGGAGAGCAGTACTTC.

This chain uses TRBV4-1 with TRBJ2-5; possible D gene TRBD2, 6 bases. CDR1 MGHRA and CDR2 YSYEKL come from the germline V gene. Deletions cut 3 bases from V and 4 bases from J, with 21 bases between. This CDR3 is 17 amino acids long. CDR3 residues: CASSHVTRGPKGETQYF. The CDR3 DNA reads as TGCGCCAGCAGCCATGTGACTAGGGGCCCCAAAGGAGAGACCCAGTACTTC.

The chain uses TRBV28 and TRBJ2-5; the match to TRBD2 covers 7 bases. Germline trimming cut 7 bases from V and 5 bases from J; bases unmatched to any gene: 10. Germline loops: CDR1 MDHEN, CDR2 SYDVKM. The CDR3 runs 14 residues. For the CDR3, the DNA is TGTGCCAGCACCGACTTAGGGGAGGGGGAGACCCAGTACTTC. It is translated as CASTDLGEGETQYF.

There are a few counts of this clone. The rearrangement joins TRBV27 to TRBJ1-1, with no clear D. The CDR3 runs to 15 residues. V was cut by 2 bases and J by 4 bases, with 14 bases left in between. Germline V CDR1 and CDR2: MNHEY, SMNVEV (reference sequence). CDR3 amino acids: CASSLDPRRGTEAFF. The CDR3 nucleotides read TGTGCCAGCAGTTTAGACCCCCGGCGGGGCACTGAAGCTTTCTTT.

CDR3 in amino acids: CASSYRPYTQEETQYF. The CDR3, as DNA: TGTGCCAGCAGTTACAGGCCCTACACACAAGAGGAGACCCAGTACTTC. The rearrangement links TRBV6-6 to TRBJ2-5; no clear D. The germline V and J ends were trimmed by 2 bases and 5 bases, with 18 bases remaining between them. The CDR3 runs to 16 residues. Looked up from germline, CDR1 is MNHNY and CDR2 is SVGAGI (reference sequence).

The chain couples TRBV19 to TRBJ2-1; D is undetermined. This CDR3 is built from 14 residues. The V and J ends lost 0 bases and 6 bases respectively, with 9 bases between them. Germline V lookup: CDR1 LNHDA, CDR2 SQIVND (reference sequence). CDR3 nucleotides: TGTGCCAGTAGTATAGACCAGCTAGGCAATGAGCAGTTCTTC. Its translation: CASSIDQLGNEQFF.

This sequence joins TRBV25-1 and TRBJ2-7; 8 nucleotides line up with TRBD2. Unmatched junction bases numbered 11, after V lost 7 bases and J lost 6 bases. The CDR3 runs to 14 residues. Germline V gene data show CDR1 as MGHDK and CDR2 as SYGVNS. The CDR3 sequence: CASMTSGRAGEQYF. The CDR3, as DNA: TGTGCCAGCATGACCTCCGGGAGGGCCGGCGAGCAGTACTTC.